This T cell receptor beta chain was documented in a study of cytotoxic CD8 clonotypes in ibrutinib-treated CLL. About the study: Among patients, some 25 responded partially and 2 completely; approximately 15 then stayed remitted and some twelve progressed after median around 70 months.

The method was immunoSEQ multiplex PCR; TCRdb's version includes in-frame clones alone and lacks a portion of them. The sample holds hundreds of thousands of clones, about 80% seen once. TCR beta libraries used roughly 1.8 micrograms of DNA from cryopreserved PBMCs. This CDR3 region has 17 residues. J was trimmed by 4 bases and V by 3 bases; bases with no gene match: 14. Germline CDR1 is KGHSH and CDR2 is LQKENI. Sequencing used PBMCs, obtained before ibrutinib treatment. This rearrangement joins TRBV18 to TRBJ2-7, with 8 nucleotides matching TRBD2. This clonotype was obtained from a human donor with chronic lymphocytic leukemia. CDR3 bases: TGTGCCAGCTCACCGCCCTTCGAGCGGGAGTATGCGTACGAGCAGTACTTC. This encodes CASSPPFEREYAYEQYF.